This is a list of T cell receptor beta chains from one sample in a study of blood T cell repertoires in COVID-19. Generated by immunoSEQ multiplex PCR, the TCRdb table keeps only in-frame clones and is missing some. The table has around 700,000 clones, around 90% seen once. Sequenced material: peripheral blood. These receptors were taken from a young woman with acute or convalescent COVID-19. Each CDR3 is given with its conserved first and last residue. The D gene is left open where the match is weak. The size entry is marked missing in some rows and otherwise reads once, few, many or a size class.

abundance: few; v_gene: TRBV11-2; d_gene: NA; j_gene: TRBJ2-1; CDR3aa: CASSSLPSEPQFF; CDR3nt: TGTGCCAGCAGCTCCCTTCCCAGTGAACCACAGTTCTTC
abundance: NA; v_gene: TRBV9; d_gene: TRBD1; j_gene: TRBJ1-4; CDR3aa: CASSPGTGVREKLFF; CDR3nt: TGTGCCAGCAGCCCTGGCACAGGGGTGAGGGAAAAACTGTTTTTT
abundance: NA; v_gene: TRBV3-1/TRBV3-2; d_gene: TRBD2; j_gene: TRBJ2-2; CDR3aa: CASTPSRGEGPGELFF; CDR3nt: TGTGCCAGCACTCCCAGCCGAGGGGAGGGCCCCGGGGAGCTGTTTTTT
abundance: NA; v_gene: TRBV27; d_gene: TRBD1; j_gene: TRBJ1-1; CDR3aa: CASSLSVGQGFHEAFF; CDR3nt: TGTGCCAGCAGTTTATCGGTAGGACAGGGGTTCCATGAAGCTTTCTTT
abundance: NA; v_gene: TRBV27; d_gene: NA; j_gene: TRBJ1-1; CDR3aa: CASSLVAENTEAFF; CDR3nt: TGTGCCAGCAGTTTAGTGGCGGAGAACACTGAAGCTTTCTTT
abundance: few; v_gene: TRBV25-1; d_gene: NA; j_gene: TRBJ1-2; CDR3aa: CASRDTGLYGYTF; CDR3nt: TGTGCCAGCAGGGACACCGGGCTCTATGGCTACACCTTC
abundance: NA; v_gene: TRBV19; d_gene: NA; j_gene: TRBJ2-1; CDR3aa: CASSIGTSFHNEQFF; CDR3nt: TGTGCCAGTAGTATCGGCACTAGTTTCCACAATGAGCAGTTCTTC
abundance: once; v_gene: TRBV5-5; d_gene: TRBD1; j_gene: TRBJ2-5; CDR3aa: CASSLEGQGNVETQYF; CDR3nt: TGTGCCAGCAGCTTAGAAGGACAGGGGAATGTGGAGACCCAGTACTTC
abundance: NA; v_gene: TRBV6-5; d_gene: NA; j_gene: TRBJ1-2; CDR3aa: CACRQTHNYGYTF; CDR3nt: TGTGCCTGCCGACAGACCCATAACTATGGCTACACCTTC
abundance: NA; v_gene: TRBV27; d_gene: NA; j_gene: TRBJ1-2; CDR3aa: CASSFLAVSGGYTF; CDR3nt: TGTGCCAGCAGTTTCTTGGCGGTCTCGGGTGGCTACACCTTC
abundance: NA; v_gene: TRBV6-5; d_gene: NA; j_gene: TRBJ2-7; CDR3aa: CASSYGAIGEQYF; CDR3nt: TGTGCCAGCAGTTATGGGGCAATAGGCGAGCAGTACTTC
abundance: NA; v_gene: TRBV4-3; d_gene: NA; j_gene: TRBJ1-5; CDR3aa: CASSQHRGNQPQHF; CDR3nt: TGCGCCAGCAGCCAGCACAGGGGCAATCAGCCCCAGCATTTT
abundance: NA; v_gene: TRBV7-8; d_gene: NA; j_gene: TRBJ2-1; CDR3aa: CASSLGAATYNEQFF; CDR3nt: TGTGCCAGCAGCTTAGGGGCTGCCACCTACAATGAGCAGTTCTTC
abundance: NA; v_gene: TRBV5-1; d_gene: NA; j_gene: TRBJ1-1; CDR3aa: CASSLADRLEAFF; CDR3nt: TGCGCCAGCAGCTTGGCGGACAGACTTGAAGCTTTCTTT
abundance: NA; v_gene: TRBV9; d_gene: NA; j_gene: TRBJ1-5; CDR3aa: CASSTGMQPQHF; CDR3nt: TGTGCCAGCAGCACAGGGATGCAGCCCCAGCATTTT
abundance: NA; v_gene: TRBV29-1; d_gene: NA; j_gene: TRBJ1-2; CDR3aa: CSGVLDKYGYTF; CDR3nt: TGCAGCGGTGTCCTGGACAAATATGGCTACACCTTC
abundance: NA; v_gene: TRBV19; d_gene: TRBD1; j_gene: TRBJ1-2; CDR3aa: CASSIPQGAGGYTF; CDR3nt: TGTGCCAGTAGTATACCGCAGGGGGCGGGAGGCTACACCTTC
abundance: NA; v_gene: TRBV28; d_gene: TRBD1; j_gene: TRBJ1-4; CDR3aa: CASTPGTGAPGDEKLFF; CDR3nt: TGTGCCAGCACTCCGGGGACAGGGGCTCCGGGGGATGAAAAACTGTTTTTT
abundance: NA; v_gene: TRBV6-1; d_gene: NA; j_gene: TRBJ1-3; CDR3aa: CASSDGVSGNTIYF; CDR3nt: TGTGCCAGCAGTGACGGGGTCTCTGGAAACACCATATATTTT
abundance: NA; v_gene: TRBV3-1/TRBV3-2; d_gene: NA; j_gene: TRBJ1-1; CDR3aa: CASSQLREMNTEAFF; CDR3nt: TGTGCCAGCAGCCAATTAAGGGAGATGAACACTGAAGCTTTCTTT
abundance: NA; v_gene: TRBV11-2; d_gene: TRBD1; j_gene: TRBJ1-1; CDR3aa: CASSSHGTGLEAFF; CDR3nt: TGTGCCAGCAGCTCTCATGGGACAGGGTTGGAAGCTTTCTTT
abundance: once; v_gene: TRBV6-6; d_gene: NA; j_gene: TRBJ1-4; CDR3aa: CASSLASLNEKLFF; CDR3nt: TGTGCCAGCAGTTTGGCCTCTCTGAATGAAAAACTGTTTTTT